This T cell receptor (beta chain) emerged from a study of blood T cell repertoires in COVID-19 (dated by TCRdb to about 2020). For the wider study: The collaborator samples originated in the United States, Italy and Spain and spanned the acute and convalescent phases of COVID-19. The material from the prospective study consisted of cDNA or gDNA derived from T cells, B-cell-depleted T cells, or PBMCs. The dataset comprised deeply sampled blood TCRbeta repertoires from subjects exposed to, actively infected with, or recovered from COVID-19. The repertoires were released in a freely available public database intended as a resource for research on the immune response to SARS-CoV-2. Samples came from the ongoing ImmuneRACE study (first 160 participants) plus 1,254 subjects from 6 global collaborators. The sample metadata nearly always contained a de-identified subject ID, COVID-19 status, age in years and sex. HLA class I and class II types, where available, came from metadata supplied by the sample provider rather than from assay-based typing. Points the paper makes about the study in general: The quantity of clinical and demographic metadata differed by source and by participant and was supplied without curation.

The immunoSEQ Assay, a bias-controlled multiplex PCR, was used to amplify TCRbeta CDR3 regions from genomic DNA. Processing in the source paper ran as follows. Nucleated cell counts per sample were estimated from amplification of reference gene primers within the assay. To quantify the absolute abundance of each unique TCRbeta CDR3 rearrangement, sequence reads were collapsed and filtered. For each sample, productive Simpson clonality was calculated by taking the square root of Simpson's diversity index across productive rearrangements. TCRdb took over this immuneACCESS table, retaining in-frame rearrangements with V and J assigned. Such tables are incomplete; in checked studies, under half of the missing clones stem from an unresolved V gene, and the remainder is unexplained. V, J and clone size were drawn from that table, and D and trimming were deduced from the DNA. The sample table lists 35,000 to 45,000 clones, roughly 85% of them with a count of one. 8% to 10% of the sample comes from the top ten.

Points on this clone: Its antigen has not been determined. Per-base quality was not reported, and no clone a single base away is much larger than it.

Based on the germline V gene, the CDR1 and CDR2 sequences are MGHRA and YSYEKL. V is reduced by 1 base and J by 0 bases, leaving a spacing of 14 bases between them. The CDR3 holds 17 amino acids from the cysteine to the phenylalanine. Just the 51-base CDR3 DNA is kept, in frame starting at base 1. Whole blood was collected in K2EDTA tubes by collaborating institutions according to the institutions' own protocols. For TCRbeta analysis, collaborators shipped samples as frozen whole blood, isolated PBMCs, or DNA extracted from either of those sample types. The receptor was isolated from a human donor in a cohort sampled during active COVID-19. Material: peripheral blood. The chain links TRBV4-1 with TRBJ2-3, and the D gene may be TRBD2, 7 bases matching. The nucleotide sequence is TGCGCCAGCAGCCAAGGAGAAGGGGGGGCGAGCACAGATACGCAGTATTTT. Its protein is CASSQGEGGASTDTQYF.